Sequencing of this TCR beta chain was carried out in a study of blood T cell repertoires in COVID-19. Clones were sequenced by immunoSEQ multiplex PCR, and TCRdb holds only the in-frame ones, with some missing. The sample yields some 100,000 clones, approximately 80% seen once. The CDR3 totals 15 residues. The V segment lost 2 bases and the J segment 4 bases; nucleotides outside the gene matches: 6. Germline V gene lookup returns CDR1 SGHKS and CDR2 YYEKEE (reference sequence). The V and J genes are TRBV5-5 and TRBJ2-1; 7 bases are shared with TRBD2. The clonotype originates from a man in his sixties or seventies with acute or convalescent COVID-19. Sequenced material: peripheral blood. The CDR3 loop reads CASSFTLAVYNEQFF. CDR3 nucleotides: TGTGCCAGCAGCTTCACCCTAGCGGTATACAATGAGCAGTTCTTC. The full variable domain, rest sourced from reference TRBV5-5 and TRBJ2-1, is DAGVTQSPTHLIKTRGQQVTLRCSPISGHKSVSWYQQVLGQGPQFIFQYYEKEERGRGNFPDRFSARQFPNYSSELNVNALLLGDSALYLCASSFTLAVYNEQFFGPGTRLTVL.